This T cell receptor beta chain was identified during a study of blood T cell repertoires in COVID-19. About the study: Some COVID-19 samples were acute and others convalescent; all came from the United States, Italy and Spain. Sources were T cells, B-cell-depleted T cells, or PBMCs; the material itself was cDNA or gDNA.

Across about two dozen US areas, participants ranged in age from about 18 to 100 years. Participants had their cohort set by participant-reported clinical history. Sequencing used immunoSEQ multiplex PCR; TCRdb keeps in-frame clones, though not all of them. The sample lists hundreds of thousands of clones; around 90% were seen once. Sequences were obtained from PBMCs or T cells enriched from blood (not recorded which). This receptor was identified in a woman aged 18-29 years with acute COVID-19.

CDR3 protein: CAWSGTVQETQYF. Written as DNA, the CDR3 is TGTGCCTGGAGCGGGACAGTCCAAGAGACCCAGTACTTC. This chain joins TRBV30 and TRBJ2-5; TRBD1 aligns across 7 bases. V shed 3 bases, J shed 1 base, and the junction held 2 bases outside the gene matches. CDR3 length: 13 amino acids. CDR1 GTSNPN and CDR2 SVGIG come from the germline V gene (reference sequence). Full variable domain (remainder filled in from reference TRBV30 and TRBJ2-5): SQTIHQWPATLVQPVGSPLSLECTVEGTSNPNLYWYRQAAGRGLQLLFYSVGIGQISSEVPQNLSASRPQDRQFILSSKKLLLSDSGFYLCAWSGTVQETQYFGPGTRLLVL.